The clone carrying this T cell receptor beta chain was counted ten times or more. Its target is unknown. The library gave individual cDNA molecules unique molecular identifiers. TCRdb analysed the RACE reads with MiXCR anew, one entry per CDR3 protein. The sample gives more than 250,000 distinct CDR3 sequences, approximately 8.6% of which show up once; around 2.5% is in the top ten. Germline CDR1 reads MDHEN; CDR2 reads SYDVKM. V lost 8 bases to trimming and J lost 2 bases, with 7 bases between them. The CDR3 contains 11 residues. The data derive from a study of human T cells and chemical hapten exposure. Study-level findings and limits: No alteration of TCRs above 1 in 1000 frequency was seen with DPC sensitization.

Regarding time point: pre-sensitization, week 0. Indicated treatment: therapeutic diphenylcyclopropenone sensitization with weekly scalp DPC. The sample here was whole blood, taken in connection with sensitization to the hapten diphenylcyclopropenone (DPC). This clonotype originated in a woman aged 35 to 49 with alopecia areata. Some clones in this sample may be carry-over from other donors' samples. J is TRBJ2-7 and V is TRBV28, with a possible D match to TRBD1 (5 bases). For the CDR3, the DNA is TGTGCCAGCGGACATGCCTACGAGCAGTACTTC. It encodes CASGHAYEQYF.